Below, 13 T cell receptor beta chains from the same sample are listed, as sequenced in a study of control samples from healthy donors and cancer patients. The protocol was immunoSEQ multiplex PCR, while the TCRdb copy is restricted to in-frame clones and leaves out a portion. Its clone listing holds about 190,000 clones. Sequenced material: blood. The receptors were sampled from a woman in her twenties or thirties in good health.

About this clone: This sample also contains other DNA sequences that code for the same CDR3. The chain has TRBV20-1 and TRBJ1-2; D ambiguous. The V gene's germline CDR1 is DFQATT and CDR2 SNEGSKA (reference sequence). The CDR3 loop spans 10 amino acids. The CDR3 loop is CSAADYGYTF. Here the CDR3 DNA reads TGCAGCGCCGCCGACTATGGCTACACCTTC.

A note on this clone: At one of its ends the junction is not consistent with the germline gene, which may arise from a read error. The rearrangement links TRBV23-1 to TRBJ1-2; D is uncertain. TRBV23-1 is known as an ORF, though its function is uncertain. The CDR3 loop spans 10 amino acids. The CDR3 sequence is CASSHHGPCF. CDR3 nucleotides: TGCGCCAGCAGTCACCACGGACCATGCTTC.

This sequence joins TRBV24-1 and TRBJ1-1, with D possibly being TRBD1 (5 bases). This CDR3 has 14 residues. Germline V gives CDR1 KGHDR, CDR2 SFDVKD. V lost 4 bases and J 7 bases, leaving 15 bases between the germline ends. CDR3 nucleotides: TGTGCCACCAGTGACGTGGGGGGGAGAAATGAAGCTTTCTTT. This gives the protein CATSDVGGRNEAFF.

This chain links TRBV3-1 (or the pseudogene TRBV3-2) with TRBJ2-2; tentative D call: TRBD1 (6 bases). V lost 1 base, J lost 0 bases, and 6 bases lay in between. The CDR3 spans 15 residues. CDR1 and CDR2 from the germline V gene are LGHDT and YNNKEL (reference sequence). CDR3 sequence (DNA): TGTGCCAGCAGCCAAGGACAGGCGAACACCGGGGAGCTGTTTTTT. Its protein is CASSQGQANTGELFF.

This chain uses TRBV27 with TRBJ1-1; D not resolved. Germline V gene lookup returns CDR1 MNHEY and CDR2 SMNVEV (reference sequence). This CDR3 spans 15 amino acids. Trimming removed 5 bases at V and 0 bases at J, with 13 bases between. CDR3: CASSRRPQVNTEAFF. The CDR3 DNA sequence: TGTGCCAGCAGTAGACGCCCTCAAGTGAACACTGAAGCTTTCTTT.

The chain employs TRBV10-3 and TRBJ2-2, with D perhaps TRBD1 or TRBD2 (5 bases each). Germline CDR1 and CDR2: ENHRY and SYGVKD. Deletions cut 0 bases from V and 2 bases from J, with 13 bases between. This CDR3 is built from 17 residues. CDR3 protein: CAISESRTRGNTGELFF. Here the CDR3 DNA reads TGTGCCATCAGTGAGTCTCGAACCCGGGGCAACACCGGGGAGCTGTTTTTT.

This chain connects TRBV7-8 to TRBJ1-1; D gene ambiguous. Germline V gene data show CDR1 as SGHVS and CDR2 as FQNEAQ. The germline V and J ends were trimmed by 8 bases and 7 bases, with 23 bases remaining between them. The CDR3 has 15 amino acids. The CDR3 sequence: CASYDRGGIGSEAFF. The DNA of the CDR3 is TGTGCCAGCTATGATAGAGGCGGGATAGGGAGTGAAGCTTTCTTT.

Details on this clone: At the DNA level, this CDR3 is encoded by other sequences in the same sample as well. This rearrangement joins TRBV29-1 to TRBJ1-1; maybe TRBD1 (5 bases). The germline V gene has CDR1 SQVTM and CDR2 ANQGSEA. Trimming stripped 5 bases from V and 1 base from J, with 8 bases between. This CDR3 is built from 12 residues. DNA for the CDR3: TGCAGCGTTAGGGACGGGAACACTGAAGCTTTCTTT. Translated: CSVRDGNTEAFF.

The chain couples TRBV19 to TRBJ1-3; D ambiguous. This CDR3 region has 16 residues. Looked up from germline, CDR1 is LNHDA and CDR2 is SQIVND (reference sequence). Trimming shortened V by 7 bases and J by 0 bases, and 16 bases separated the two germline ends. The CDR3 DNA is TGTGCCAGTAAAATACCTGGACCGAACTCTGGAAACACCATATATTTT. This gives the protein CASKIPGPNSGNTIYF.

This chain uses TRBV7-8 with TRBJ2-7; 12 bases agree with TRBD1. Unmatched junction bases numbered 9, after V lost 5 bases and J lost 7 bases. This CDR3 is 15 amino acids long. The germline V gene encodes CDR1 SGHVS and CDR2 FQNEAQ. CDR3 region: CASSPSGQGAREQYF. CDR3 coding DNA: TGTGCCAGCAGCCCGTCGGGACAGGGGGCGAGAGAGCAGTACTTC.

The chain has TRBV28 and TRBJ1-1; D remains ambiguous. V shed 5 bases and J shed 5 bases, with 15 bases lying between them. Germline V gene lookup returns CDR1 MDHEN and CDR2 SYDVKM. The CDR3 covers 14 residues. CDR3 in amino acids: CASSPPLGSTEAFF. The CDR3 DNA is TGTGCCAGCAGTCCCCCTCTGGGCTCAACTGAAGCTTTCTTT.

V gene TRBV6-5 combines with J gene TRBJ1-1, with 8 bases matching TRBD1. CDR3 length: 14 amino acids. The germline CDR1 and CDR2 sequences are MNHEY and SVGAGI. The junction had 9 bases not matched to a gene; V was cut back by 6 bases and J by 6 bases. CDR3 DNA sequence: TGTGCCAGCAGATACGACAGGGGTAGCTCTGAAGCTTTCTTT. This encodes CASRYDRGSSEAFF.

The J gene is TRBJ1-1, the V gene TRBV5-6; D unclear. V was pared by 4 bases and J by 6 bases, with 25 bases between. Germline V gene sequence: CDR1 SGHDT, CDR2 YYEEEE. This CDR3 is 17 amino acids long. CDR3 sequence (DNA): TGTGCCAGCAGCCCGATAATCGGGCCTGAATGGGCCGCTGAAGCTTTCTTT. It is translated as CASSPIIGPEWAAEAFF. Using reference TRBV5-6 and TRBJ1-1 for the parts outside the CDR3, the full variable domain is DAGVTQSPTHLIKTRGQQVTLRCSPKSGHDTVSWYQQALGQGPQFIFQYYEEEERQRGNFPDRFSGHQFPNYSSELNVNALLLGDSALYLCASSPIIGPEWAAEAFFGQGTRLTVV.